This T cell receptor beta chain was identified during a study of T cell changes during pregnancy in multiple sclerosis. Some clones are missing from TCRdb's copy, which holds only in-frame ones; the method was immunoSEQ multiplex PCR. Of over 70,000 clones listed, about 93% were seen once; the top ten hold roughly 4.5%. In its sample, this clone was seen once. The receptor was derived from a female donor with multiple sclerosis, enrolled in a pregnancy study. Sequenced here: peripheral blood, sampled in the first trimester of pregnancy.

CDR3 residues: CASGFRGQGKRPGNSPLHF. In nucleotides, the CDR3 is TGTGCCAGCGGGTTTCGCGGACAGGGAAAGAGGCCTGGTAATTCACCCCTCCACTTT. The V gene is TRBV2, the J gene TRBJ1-6; TRBD1 matches 8 bases. CDR3 size: 19 residues. J was trimmed by 6 bases and V by 8 bases; bases with no gene match: 21. Germline CDR1 SNHLY, CDR2 FYNNEI.